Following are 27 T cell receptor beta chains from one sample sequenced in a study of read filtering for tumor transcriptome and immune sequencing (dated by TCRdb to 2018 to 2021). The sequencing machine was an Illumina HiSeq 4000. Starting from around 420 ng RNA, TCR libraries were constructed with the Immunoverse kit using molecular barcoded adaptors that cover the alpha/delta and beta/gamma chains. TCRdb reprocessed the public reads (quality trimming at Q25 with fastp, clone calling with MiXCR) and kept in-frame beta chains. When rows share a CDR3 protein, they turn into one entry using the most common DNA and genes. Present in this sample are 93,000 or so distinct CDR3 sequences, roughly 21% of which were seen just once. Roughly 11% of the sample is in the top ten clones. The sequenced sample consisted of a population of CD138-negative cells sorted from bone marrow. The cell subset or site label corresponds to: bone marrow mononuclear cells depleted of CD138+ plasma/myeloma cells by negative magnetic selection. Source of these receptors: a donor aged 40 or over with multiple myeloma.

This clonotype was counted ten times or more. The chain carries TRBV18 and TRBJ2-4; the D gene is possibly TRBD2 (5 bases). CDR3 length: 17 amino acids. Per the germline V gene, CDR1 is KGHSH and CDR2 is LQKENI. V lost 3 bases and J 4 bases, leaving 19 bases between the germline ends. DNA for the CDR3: TGTGCCAGCTCACCCCTTCCCCCCGAGGGATCGAAAAACATTCAGTACTTC. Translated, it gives CASSPLPPEGSKNIQYF.

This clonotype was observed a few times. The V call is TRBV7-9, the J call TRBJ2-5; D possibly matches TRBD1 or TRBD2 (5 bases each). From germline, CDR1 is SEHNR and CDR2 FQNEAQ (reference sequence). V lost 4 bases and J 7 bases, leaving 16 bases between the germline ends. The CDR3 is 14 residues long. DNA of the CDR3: TGTGCCAGCAGCTCCCCCGCAAGTGGGGGGACCCAGTACTTC. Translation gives CASSSPASGGTQYF.

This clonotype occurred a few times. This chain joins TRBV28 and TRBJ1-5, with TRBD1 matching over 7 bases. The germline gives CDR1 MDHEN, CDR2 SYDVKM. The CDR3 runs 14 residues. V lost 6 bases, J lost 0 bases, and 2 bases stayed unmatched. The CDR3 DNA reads TGTGCCAGCAGGACAGGGAATAGCAATCAGCCCCAGCATTTT. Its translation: CASRTGNSNQPQHF.

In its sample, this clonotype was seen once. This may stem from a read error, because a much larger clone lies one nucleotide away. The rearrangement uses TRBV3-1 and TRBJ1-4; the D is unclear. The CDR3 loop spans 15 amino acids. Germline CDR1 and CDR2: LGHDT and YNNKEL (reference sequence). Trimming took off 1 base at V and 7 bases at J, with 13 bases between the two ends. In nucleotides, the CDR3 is TGTGCCAGCAGCCAAGTCCCCTCTGGGGTTGAAAAACTGTTTTTT. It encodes CASSQVPSGVEKLFF.

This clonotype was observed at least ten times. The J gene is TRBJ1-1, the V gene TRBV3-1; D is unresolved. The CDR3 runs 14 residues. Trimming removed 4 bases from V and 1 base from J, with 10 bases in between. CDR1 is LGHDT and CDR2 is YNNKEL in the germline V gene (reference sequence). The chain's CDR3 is CASSRRGENTEAFF. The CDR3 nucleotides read TGTGCCAGCAGCCGTCGGGGAGAGAACACTGAAGCTTTCTTT.

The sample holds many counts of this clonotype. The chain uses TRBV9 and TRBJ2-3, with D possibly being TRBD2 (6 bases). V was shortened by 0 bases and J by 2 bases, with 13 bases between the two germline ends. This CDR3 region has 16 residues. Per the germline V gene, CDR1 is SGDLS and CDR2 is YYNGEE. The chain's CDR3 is CASSVGGSGDTDTQYF. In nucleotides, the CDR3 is TGTGCCAGCAGCGTAGGGGGTAGCGGTGACACAGATACGCAGTATTTT.

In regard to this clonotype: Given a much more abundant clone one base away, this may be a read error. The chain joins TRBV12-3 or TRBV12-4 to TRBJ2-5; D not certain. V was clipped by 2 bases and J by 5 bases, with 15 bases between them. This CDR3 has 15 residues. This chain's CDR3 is CASSLMVGAMETQYF. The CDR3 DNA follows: TGTGCCAGCAGTTTAATGGTCGGCGCAATGGAGACCCAGTACTTC.

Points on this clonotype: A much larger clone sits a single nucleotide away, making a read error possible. The CDR3 DNA is TGCGCCAGCAGCCCCCCGAGTGGCGTCAACTATGGCTACACCTTC. The encoded protein is CASSPPSGVNYGYTF. The chain joins TRBV4-1 to TRBJ1-2; D is unclear. The CDR3 runs 15 residues. With 4 bases removed from V and 2 bases from J, the gap between germline ends came to 14 bases. The germline gives CDR1 MGHRA, CDR2 YSYEKL.

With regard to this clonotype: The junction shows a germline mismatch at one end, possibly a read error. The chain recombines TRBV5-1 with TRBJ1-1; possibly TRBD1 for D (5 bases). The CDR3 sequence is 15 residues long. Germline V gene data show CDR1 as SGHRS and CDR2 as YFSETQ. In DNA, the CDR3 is TGCGCCAGCAGCTTGGTGCAGGGAGGAGTCACTAAAGCTTTCTTT. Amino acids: CASSLVQGGVTKAFF.

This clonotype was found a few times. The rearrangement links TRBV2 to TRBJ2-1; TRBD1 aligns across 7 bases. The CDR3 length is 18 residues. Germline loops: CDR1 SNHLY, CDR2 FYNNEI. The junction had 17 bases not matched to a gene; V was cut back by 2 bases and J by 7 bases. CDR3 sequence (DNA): TGTGCCAGCAGTGAACCCTGGGACAGTCAACTTCTTGGGAATGAGCAGTTCTTC. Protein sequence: CASSEPWDSQLLGNEQFF.

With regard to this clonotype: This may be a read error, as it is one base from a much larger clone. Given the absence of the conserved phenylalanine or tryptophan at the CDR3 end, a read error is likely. CDR3 in DNA: TGTGCCAGCAACCAAGAGGCGACTAGCGGCTTTGAGCAGTTCTAC. Encoded protein: CASNQEATSGFEQFY. The chain recombines TRBV4-2 with TRBJ2-1; 9 nucleotides match TRBD2. This CDR3 region has 15 residues. The germline V gene has CDR1 LGHNA and CDR2 YNFKEQ.

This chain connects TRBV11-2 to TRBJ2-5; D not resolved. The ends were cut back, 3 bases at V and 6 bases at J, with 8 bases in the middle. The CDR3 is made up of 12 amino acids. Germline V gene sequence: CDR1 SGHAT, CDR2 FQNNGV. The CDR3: CASSFGMKTQYF. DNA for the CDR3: TGTGCCAGCAGCTTCGGCATGAAGACCCAGTACTTC.

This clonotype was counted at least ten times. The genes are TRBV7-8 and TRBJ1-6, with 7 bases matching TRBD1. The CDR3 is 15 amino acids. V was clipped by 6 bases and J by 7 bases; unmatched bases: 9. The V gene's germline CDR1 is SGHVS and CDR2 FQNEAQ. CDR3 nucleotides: TGTGCCAGCAGACTTATGGGACAGCAAAATTCACCCCTCCACTTT. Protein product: CASRLMGQQNSPLHF.

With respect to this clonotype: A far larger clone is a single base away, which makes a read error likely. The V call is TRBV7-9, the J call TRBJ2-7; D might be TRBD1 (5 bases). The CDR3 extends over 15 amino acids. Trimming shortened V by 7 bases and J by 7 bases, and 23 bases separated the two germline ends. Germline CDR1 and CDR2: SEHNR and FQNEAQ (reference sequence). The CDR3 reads CASTPWGRENNEQYF. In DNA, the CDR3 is TGTGCCAGCACCCCTTGGGGCCGAGAGAACAATGAGCAGTACTTC.

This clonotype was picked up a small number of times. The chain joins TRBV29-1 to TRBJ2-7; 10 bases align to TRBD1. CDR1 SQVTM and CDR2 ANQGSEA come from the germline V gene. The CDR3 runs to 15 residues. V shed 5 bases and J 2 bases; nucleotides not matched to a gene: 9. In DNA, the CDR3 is TGCAGCGTTCGCATTTTCGGGACAGGGGCCTACGAGCAGTACTTC. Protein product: CSVRIFGTGAYEQYF.

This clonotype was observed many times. The CDR3 nucleotides are TGTGCCATCAGTGAGTCGAAAGGGGCGAGGGGCAATCAGCCCCAGCATTTT. Protein: CAISESKGARGNQPQHF. The chain is built from TRBV10-3 and TRBJ1-5; tentatively, D is TRBD1 (5 bases). This CDR3 spans 17 amino acids. V lost 0 bases and J lost 2, with 14 bases in between. The germline V gene has CDR1 ENHRY and CDR2 SYGVKD.

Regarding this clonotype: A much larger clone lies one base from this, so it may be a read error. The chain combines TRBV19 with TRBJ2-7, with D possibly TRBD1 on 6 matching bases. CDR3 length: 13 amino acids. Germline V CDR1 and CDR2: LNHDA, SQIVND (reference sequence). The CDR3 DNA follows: TGTGCCAGTAGTGACAGGTACAACGACGAGCGGTACTTC. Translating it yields CASSDRYNDERYF.

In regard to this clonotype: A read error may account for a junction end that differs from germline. The CDR3 here is CASSLGQSQGTQYF. In DNA form, the CDR3 reads TGTGCCAGCAGTTTGGGACAGTCACAAGGGACCCAGTACTTC. The chain employs TRBV12-3 or TRBV12-4 and TRBJ2-5; 7 positions agree with TRBD1. The CDR3 sequence is 14 residues long.

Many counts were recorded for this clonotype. In nucleotides, the CDR3 is TGTGCCAGTAGTGGGACAGCGTACAATGAGCAGTTCTTC. Its translation: CASSGTAYNEQFF. The rearrangement joins TRBV19 to TRBJ2-1, with 7 bases lining up with TRBD1. The CDR3 runs 13 residues. The V and J ends lost 5 bases and 4 bases, in that order; junction bases with no gene match: 2. Germline assignment: CDR1 LNHDA and CDR2 SQIVND (reference sequence).

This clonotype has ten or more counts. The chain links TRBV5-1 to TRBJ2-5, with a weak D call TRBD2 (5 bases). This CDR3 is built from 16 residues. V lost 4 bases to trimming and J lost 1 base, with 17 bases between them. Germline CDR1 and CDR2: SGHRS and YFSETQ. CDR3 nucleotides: TGCGCCAGCAGCACCTCCCATCGAGGAGGCCAAGAGACCCAGTACTTC. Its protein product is CASSTSHRGGQETQYF.

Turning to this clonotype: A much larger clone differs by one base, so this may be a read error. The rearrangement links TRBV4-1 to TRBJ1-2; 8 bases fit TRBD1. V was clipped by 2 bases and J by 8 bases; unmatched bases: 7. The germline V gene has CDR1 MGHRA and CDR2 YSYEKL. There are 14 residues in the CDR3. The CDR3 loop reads CASSQSDRASGYTF. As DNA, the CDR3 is TGCGCCAGCAGCCAATCGGACAGGGCGTCGGGCTACACCTTC.

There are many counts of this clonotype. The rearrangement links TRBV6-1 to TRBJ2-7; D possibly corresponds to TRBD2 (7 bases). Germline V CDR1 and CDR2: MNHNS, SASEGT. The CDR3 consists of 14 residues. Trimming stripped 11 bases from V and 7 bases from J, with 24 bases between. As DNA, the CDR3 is TGTGCCTCCCAGGGGCTCCTCGTGGGAGGGGAGCAGTACTTC. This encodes CASQGLLVGGEQYF.

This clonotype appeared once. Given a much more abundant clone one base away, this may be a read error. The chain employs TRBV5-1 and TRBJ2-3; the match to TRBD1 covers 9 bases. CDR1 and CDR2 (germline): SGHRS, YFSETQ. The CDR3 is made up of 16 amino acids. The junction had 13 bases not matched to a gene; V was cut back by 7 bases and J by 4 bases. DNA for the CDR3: TGCGCCAGCTGCTCGAATACAGGGGGCAAGGCAGATACGCAGTATTTT. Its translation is CASCSNTGGKADTQYF.

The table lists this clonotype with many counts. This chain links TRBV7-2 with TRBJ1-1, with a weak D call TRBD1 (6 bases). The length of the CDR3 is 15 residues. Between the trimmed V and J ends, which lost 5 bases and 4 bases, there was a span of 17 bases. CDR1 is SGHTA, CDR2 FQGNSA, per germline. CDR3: CASSPSTGRTTEAFF. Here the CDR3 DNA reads TGTGCCAGCAGCCCGTCAACAGGGAGGACCACTGAAGCTTTCTTT.

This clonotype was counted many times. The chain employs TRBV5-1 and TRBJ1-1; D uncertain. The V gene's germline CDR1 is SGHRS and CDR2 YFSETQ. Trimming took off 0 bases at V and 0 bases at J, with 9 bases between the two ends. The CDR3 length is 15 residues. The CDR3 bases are TGCGCCAGCAGCTTGGGGGCCACCATGAACACTGAAGCTTTCTTT. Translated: CASSLGATMNTEAFF.

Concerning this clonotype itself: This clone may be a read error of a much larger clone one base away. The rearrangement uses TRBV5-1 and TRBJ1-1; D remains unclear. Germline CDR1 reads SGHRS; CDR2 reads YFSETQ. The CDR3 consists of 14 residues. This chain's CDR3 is CATRETGMNTEALF. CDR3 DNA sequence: TGCGCCACCCGGGAAACTGGTATGAACACTGAAGCTCTCTTT.

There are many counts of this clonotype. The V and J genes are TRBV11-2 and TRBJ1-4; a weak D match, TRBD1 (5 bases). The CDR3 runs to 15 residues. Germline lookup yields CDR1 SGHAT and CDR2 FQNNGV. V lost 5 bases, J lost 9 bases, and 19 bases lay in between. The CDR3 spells CASSPVQGSGKKLFF. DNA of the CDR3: TGTGCCAGCAGCCCCGTCCAGGGATCCGGCAAAAAACTGTTTTTT. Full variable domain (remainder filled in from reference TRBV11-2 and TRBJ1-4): EAGVAQSPRYKIIEKRQSVAFWCNPISGHATLYWYQQILGQGPKLLIQFQNNGVVDDSQLPKDRFSAERLKGVDSTLKIQPAKLEDSAVYLCASSPVQGSGKKLFFGSGTQLSVL.